These 13 T cell receptor beta chains originate from one sample sequenced in a study of T cell responses to AZD1222 COVID-19 vaccine. Some clones are missing from TCRdb's copy, which holds only in-frame ones; the method was immunoSEQ multiplex PCR. The sample contains 140,000 to 150,000 clones, 93% of which appear only once. The specimen comprised peripheral blood, sampled after recovery from COVID-19. The receptors here all came from an adult who had recovered from COVID-19.

The chain couples TRBV9 to TRBJ1-1, with D hard to call. Trimming pared 0 bases from V and 1 base from J, leaving 10 bases between. Germline loops: CDR1 SGDLS, CDR2 YYNGEE. There are 15 residues in the CDR3. For the CDR3, the DNA is TGTGCCAGCAGCGTAGATGGTGGAGGGAACACTGAAGCTTTCTTT. Translation: CASSVDGGGNTEAFF.

The chain couples TRBV7-9 to TRBJ1-1; tentatively, D is TRBD1 (6 bases). Germline assignment: CDR1 SEHNR and CDR2 FQNEAQ (reference sequence). The CDR3 spans 14 residues. The germline V and J ends were trimmed by 2 bases and 3 bases, with 10 bases remaining between them. CDR3 loop: CASSLNRADTEAFF. The DNA of the CDR3 is TGTGCCAGCAGCTTAAACAGGGCGGACACTGAAGCTTTCTTT.

V and J are TRBV5-8 and TRBJ2-3, with D possibly being TRBD1 (5 bases). The germline gives CDR1 SGHTS, CDR2 YDEGEE. Trimming stripped 5 bases from V and 1 base from J, with 14 bases between. This CDR3 has 15 residues. CDR3 DNA sequence: TGTGCCAGCAGACAGAGACAGTTCGGCACAGATACGCAGTATTTT. Its translation is CASRQRQFGTDTQYF. Full variable domain (outside the CDR3, taken from reference TRBV5-8 and TRBJ2-3): EAGVTQSPTHLIKTRGQQATLRCSPISGHTSVYWYQQALGLGLQFLLWYDEGEERNRGNFPPRFSGRQFPNYSSELNVNALELEDSALYLCASRQRQFGTDTQYFGPGTRLTVL.

This clone was found a few times. The chain links TRBV30 to TRBJ2-3; 7 nucleotides line up with TRBD2. This CDR3 contains 17 residues. Germline CDR1 is GTSNPN and CDR2 is SVGIG (reference sequence). The V gene end was trimmed by 7 bases and the J gene end by 2 bases; junction bases not matched to a gene: 18. The CDR3: CALWASGRFQNTDTQYF. Written as DNA, the CDR3 is TGTGCCTTATGGGCTAGCGGTCGGTTCCAAAACACAGATACGCAGTATTTT.

This clone is a singleton in its sample. The chain combines TRBV19 with TRBJ2-2, with D uncertain. Trimming stripped 7 bases from V and 4 bases from J, with 16 bases between. CDR1 is LNHDA, CDR2 SQIVND, per germline (reference sequence). CDR3 size: 15 residues. The CDR3 here is CASKVDSVSTGELFF. Here the CDR3 DNA reads TGTGCCAGTAAGGTCGATAGTGTAAGCACCGGGGAGCTGTTTTTT. The full variable domain, with the rest looked up from reference TRBV19 and TRBJ2-2, is DGGITQSPKYLFRKEGQNVTLSCEQNLNHDAMYWYRQDPGQGLRLIYYSQIVNDFQKGDIAEGYSVSREKKESFPLTVTSAQKNPTAFYLCASKVDSVSTGELFFGEGSRLTVL.

V is TRBV7-6 and J is TRBJ1-2; 8 nucleotides agree with TRBD1. The CDR3 totals 17 residues. Germline V gives CDR1 SGHVS, CDR2 FNYEAQ. The ends lost 1 base at V and 6 bases at J; junction bases unmatched: 13. The CDR3 DNA reads as TGTGCCAGCAGCTTAGTGGCAGGGGGCGCAGGGGGTGATGGCTACACCTTC. This gives the protein CASSLVAGGAGGDGYTF.

The chain joins TRBV30 to TRBJ1-1; 9 nucleotides agree with TRBD1. Germline V lookup: CDR1 GTSNPN, CDR2 SVGIG (reference sequence). The V and J ends lost 2 bases and 5 bases, in that order; junction bases with no gene match: 6. This CDR3 has 14 amino acids. The CDR3 DNA is TGTGCCTGGAGTAACAGGGGGCGATTTACTGAAGCTTTCTTT. Encoded protein: CAWSNRGRFTEAFF.

J is TRBJ2-1 and V is TRBV7-9, with 11 bases that match TRBD2. After removal of 3 bases from V and 2 bases from J, the junction contained 12 bases not matched to a gene. This CDR3 is built from 19 residues. Per the germline V gene, CDR1 is SEHNR and CDR2 is FQNEAQ (reference sequence). The CDR3 sequence is CASSFGPLLAGGAYNEQFF. For the CDR3, the DNA is TGTGCCAGCAGCTTTGGGCCCCTATTAGCGGGAGGGGCCTACAATGAGCAGTTCTTC. Based on the CDR3 plus reference TRBV7-9 and TRBJ2-1, the full variable domain is DTGVSQNPRHKITKRGQNVTFRCDPISEHNRLYWYRQTLGQGPEFLTYFQNEAQLEKSRLLSDRFSAERPKGSFSTLEIQRTEQGDSAMYLCASSFGPLLAGGAYNEQFFGPGTRLTVL.

This clone was seen once. The chain is built from TRBV7-2 and TRBJ2-1; 10 nucleotides align to TRBD2. Germline V gene data show CDR1 as SGHTA and CDR2 as FQGNSA. The CDR3 loop spans 15 amino acids. The V segment lost 1 base and the J segment 7 bases; nucleotides outside the gene matches: 4. CDR3 sequence (DNA): TGTGCCAGCAGCTTAGGTGGGACTAGCGCGAATGAGCAGTTCTTC. It yields the protein CASSLGGTSANEQFF.

The rearrangement joins TRBV7-2 to TRBJ1-1; 7 bases map to TRBD1. The V gene end was trimmed by 6 bases and the J gene end by 6 bases; junction bases not matched to a gene: 13. The CDR3 runs 15 residues. The germline gives CDR1 SGHTA, CDR2 FQGNSA. This CDR3 reads CASSSYRGVVAEAFF. CDR3 coding DNA: TGTGCCAGCAGTTCTTACAGGGGAGTAGTGGCTGAAGCTTTCTTT.

J is TRBJ2-5 and V is TRBV28, with a weak D call TRBD2 (6 bases). V lost 6 bases and J 4 bases, leaving 9 bases between the germline ends. Germline CDR1 is MDHEN and CDR2 is SYDVKM. CDR3 length equals 12 residues. The CDR3 region has the DNA TGTGCCAGCAGAGAGGGAGGAGAGACCCAGTACTTC. It translates to CASREGGETQYF.

The chain combines TRBV6-2 or TRBV6-3 with TRBJ2-3; 9 nucleotides align to TRBD1. CDR3 length: 16 amino acids. After removal of 2 bases from V and 3 bases from J, the junction contained 6 bases not matched to a gene. CDR1 and CDR2 (germline): MNHEY, SVGEGT. The CDR3 sequence: CASSYRGTGKTDTQYF. Written as DNA, the CDR3 is TGTGCCAGCAGTTACAGGGGGACAGGGAAGACAGATACGCAGTATTTT.

This clone was seen only a few times. The rearrangement links TRBV7-9 to TRBJ2-6; 9 positions match TRBD1. CDR1 and CDR2 (germline): SEHNR, FQNEAQ (reference sequence). J was trimmed by 4 bases and V by 4 bases; bases with no gene match: 8. CDR3 length: 17 amino acids. The CDR3 DNA follows: TGTGCCAGCAGCTCTTTACAGGGGGCGGCAGGGGCCAACGTCCTGACTTTC. Translated: CASSSLQGAAGANVLTF.